Listed below are T cell receptor beta chains from one sample, sequenced in a study of tumor and adjacent non-tumor tissue in lung cancer. TCRdb processed the multiplex PCR reads anew with MiXCR; each CDR3 protein has one entry. The data show about 110,000 distinct CDR3 sequences, 50% to 70% seen once. Sequenced input: distant non-tumor lung tissue. The origin of the receptors is a man between 60 and 70 years old with non-small cell lung cancer. The CDR3 runs from the conserved cysteine through the conserved F or W. D genes are given only for firm matches. Some rows have no size entry. The others give once, few or many, or a class for an expanded clone.

j_call v_call d_call clone_size cdr3_nt cdr3_aa
TRBJ2-1 TRBV29-1 . . TGCAGCTTTGAAGTGGCAATGGGTGAGCAGTTCTTC CSFEVAMGEQFF
TRBJ1-6 TRBV20-1 TRBD1 . TGCAGTGCGAGGACGGCAGGGGGCGGTGAAAATTCACCCCTCCACTTT CSARTAGGGENSPLHF
TRBJ1-2 TRBV5-1 TRBD1 many TGCGCCAGCAGCTGGGGACAGGGCCCTGCCTATGGCTACACCTTC CASSWGQGPAYGYTF
TRBJ2-4 TRBV12-3/TRBV12-4 . many TGTGCCAGCAGTTTAGGGAGGGGGGGCACGTCCAAAAACATTCAGTACTTC CASSLGRGGTSKNIQYF
TRBJ2-7 TRBV6-2/TRBV6-3 . . TGTGCCAGCGAGCGGACTCTCTCCTACGATCAGTACTTC CASERTLSYDQYF
TRBJ2-1 TRBV28 . . TGTGCCAGCAGTTTGGGGGCCTCCTACAATGAGCAGCTCTTC CASSLGASYNEQLF
TRBJ2-2 TRBV28 TRBD1 many TGTGCCAGCAGTCCATCCAGGGGGCTCGGCGGGGAGCTGTTTTTT CASSPSRGLGGELFF
TRBJ2-6 TRBV12-5 . . TGTGCTAGTGGCTTGATTACAGGCTCTGGGGCCAACGTCCTGACTTTC CASGLITGSGANVLTF
TRBJ2-1 TRBV6-5 TRBD2 . TGTGCCAGCAGTGGACTAGCGAGAGGTGGGAATGAGCAATTCTTC CASSGLARGGNEQFF
TRBJ2-1 TRBV20-1 . . TGCATTGCTAGGTATCCCTCCCACAATGAACAGTTCTTC CIARYPSHNEQFF
TRBJ1-1 TRBV7-9 . many TGTGCCAGCAGCCAGACTGGAAACACTGAAGCTTTCTTT CASSQTGNTEAFF
TRBJ2-7 TRBV6-5 TRBD2 . TGTGCCAGTTCCCTCGGGACTAGCGGATCCTACGAGGAGTACTTC CASSLGTSGSYEEYF
TRBJ2-7 TRBV29-1 . . TGCAATGTAATCCCGGGGTCGGGATACGAGCAGTACTTC CNVIPGSGYEQYF
TRBJ1-5 TRBV6-1 . . TGTGCCCATGACGCTAACATCGGAAATCAGCCCCGGCATTTT CAHDANIGNQPRHF
TRBJ2-1 TRBV29-1 . . TGCATCGTTGAAGGTAAACACAGCTCCTACAATGAGCATTACTTC CIVEGKHSSYNEHYF
TRBJ2-2 TRBV9 TRBD2 . TGTGCCAGCAGCGTGGGGGGCTCGTCTAGCGGGAGCGGCAGGGAGCTGTTTTTT CASSVGGSSSGSGRELFF
TRBJ1-3 TRBV12-3/TRBV12-4 . . TGTGCCTCCAAAGAGGGAGTCGCTGGAAACACTATATATTTT CASKEGVAGNTIYF
TRBJ2-3 TRBV11-2 TRBD2 many TGTGCCAGCAGCTTAGGGAGGCGGGAGTTGGGCACAGATACGCAGTATTTT CASSLGRRELGTDTQYF
TRBJ2-7 TRBV6-5 . . TGTCCCAGCAGCCGAGACCGGGGTGAGCAGTACTTC CPSSRDRGEQYF
TRBJ2-1 TRBV29-1 TRBD2 . TGCAGCGTAGGGAGCGCGGGAGTTTCCTACAATGAGCAGTTCTTC CSVGSAGVSYNEQFF
TRBJ2-3 TRBV11-2 . . TGTGCCGGCAGCCCACTAGAAACAGACGCAGATACGCAGTATTTT CAGSPLETDADTQYF
TRBJ2-1 TRBV4-1 . many TGCGCCAGCAGCCAAGTTGGGGGTGGTGAGCAGTTCTTC CASSQVGGGEQFF
TRBJ2-2 TRBV4-1 . . TGCGCCAGCAGCCGAGGGCAAGGACCTGCCGCCCGGGAGCTGTTTTTT CASSRGQGPAARELFF
TRBJ2-7 TRBV6-6 TRBD2 . TGTGCCGGCAGGAGGGGGCTAGCGGGAGATTCCTACAAGCAGTACTTC CAGRRGLAGDSYKQYF
TRBJ1-5 TRBV12-3/TRBV12-4 . . TGTGCCAGCATTTTTAGGTGGCGCGTGTATAGCTATCAGCCCCAGCATTTT CASIFRWRVYSYQPQHF
TRBJ1-1 TRBV28 TRBD1 many TGTGCCAGCAGTTTCGGGGCAGGGGGCACTGAAGCTTTCTTT CASSFGAGGTEAFF
TRBJ1-3 TRBV6-5 . many TGTGCCAGCAGCTCGGTGGTTGGAAACACCATATATTTT CASSSVVGNTIYF
TRBJ2-3 TRBV6-5 TRBD2 many TGTGCCAGCAGTTACTACCAGCGGGAGGGCCGAGATACGCAGTATTTT CASSYYQREGRDTQYF
TRBJ2-7 TRBV6-1 TRBD2 . TGTGCCAGCACCCTCGGGACTAATATTGACGAGCAGTACTTC CASTLGTNIDEQYF
TRBJ2-1 TRBV7-9 TRBD1 many TGTGCCAGCAGCGCCAAGGGACAGGGATCCTACAATGAGCAGTTCTTC CASSAKGQGSYNEQFF
TRBJ1-2 TRBV5-1 . few TGCGCCAGCAGCTTGGCAGCCAGGGACGACTATGGCTACACCTTC CASSLAARDDYGYTF
TRBJ2-7 TRBV12-3/TRBV12-4 TRBD2 many TGTGCCAGCAGTTTCGCGGGGGACGTAGCGGACCCCACTAAAAAGCAGTACTTC CASSFAGDVADPTKKQYF
TRBJ2-5 TRBV6-1 TRBD1 . TGTGTCAGCAGTGGAAGGACAGGGGGCGGCCTCGGGGAGACCCAGTACTTC CVSSGRTGGGLGETQYF
TRBJ2-7 TRBV2 . . TGTGCCAGCAGTGGTGAAACCCTCTCCGAGCAGTACTTC CASSGETLSEQYF
TRBJ2-7 TRBV6-1 TRBD1 few TGTACCAGCACGGACAGGGGAATCATCTCCTACGAGCAGTACTTC CTSTDRGIISYEQYF
TRBJ1-4 TRBV11-2 TRBD1 . TGTGCCAGCAGCTCCCGTAACGGACAGGGGGGTGAAAAACTGTTTTTT CASSSRNGQGGEKLFF
TRBJ2-7 TRBV11-1 . . TGTGCCAGCACCACGGGACGGGGAGGACGGGAACAGTACTTC CASTTGRGGREQYF
TRBJ2-3 TRBV6-6 TRBD1 many TGTGCCACCCGGACAGGGGGCGGGGGAGATACGCAGTATTTT CATRTGGGGDTQYF
TRBJ1-2 TRBV4-2 TRBD1 . TGTGCCAGCAACCAGCCTATGGGGACAGCTTCTAACTATGGCTACACGTTC CASNQPMGTASNYGYTF
TRBJ2-3 TRBV25-1 . few TGTGCCAGCAGTGTCCGAGACACAGATACGCCGTATTTT CASSVRDTDTPYF
TRBJ2-7 TRBV2 . . TGTGCCAGCGGGAGCTCCTACAAGCAGTACTTC CASGSSYKQYF
TRBJ2-2 TRBV29-1 TRBD2 . TGCAGCGTGTGCGGGACTAGCGGAACGAACACCGAGGAGCTCTTTTTT CSVCGTSGTNTEELFF
TRBJ2-5 TRBV20-1 TRBD2 many TGCAGTGTAACTAGCGGGACTCAAGAGACCCAGTACTTC CSVTSGTQETQYF
TRBJ1-1 TRBV20-1 . many TGCAGTGCTAGAGGTTCGGCTGAAGCTTTCTTT CSARGSAEAFF
TRBJ1-2 TRBV5-1 . . TGCGCCAGCAGCCTCACTAAACAGGGAGTTAACAACTATGGCTACACCTTC CASSLTKQGVNNYGYTF
TRBJ2-2 TRBV13 TRBD2 . TGTGCCAGCAGCTGGACTAGCGGGAGCCCAAGGGGCGGGGAGCTGTTTTTT CASSWTSGSPRGGELFF
TRBJ1-5 TRBV6-5 TRBD1 . TGTGCCAGCAGTAAACAGGGGGCTGGTCAATCCCAGCATTTT CASSKQGAGQSQHF
TRBJ2-7 TRBV14 TRBD1 . TGTGCCAGCAGCGGACCGGGACAGGGGATGAACGGGCAGCACTTC CASSGPGQGMNGQHF
TRBJ2-5 TRBV11-3 TRBD1 . TGTGCCACCAGGTTCGGGACAGCGCGCCGGGAGACCCAGTACTTC CATRFGTARRETQYF
TRBJ2-7 TRBV20-1 . many TGCAGTGCTAGGGTCTGGGCGACCTACGAGCAGTACTTC CSARVWATYEQYF
TRBJ2-4 TRBV6-2/TRBV6-3 TRBD2 few TGTGCCAACACCGGGAGGTATGGCAAAAACATTCAGTACTTC CANTGRYGKNIQYF
TRBJ2-7 TRBV10-2 . . TGCGCCAGCACTGAGACCCGCTACGAGCTGTACTTC CASTETRYELYF